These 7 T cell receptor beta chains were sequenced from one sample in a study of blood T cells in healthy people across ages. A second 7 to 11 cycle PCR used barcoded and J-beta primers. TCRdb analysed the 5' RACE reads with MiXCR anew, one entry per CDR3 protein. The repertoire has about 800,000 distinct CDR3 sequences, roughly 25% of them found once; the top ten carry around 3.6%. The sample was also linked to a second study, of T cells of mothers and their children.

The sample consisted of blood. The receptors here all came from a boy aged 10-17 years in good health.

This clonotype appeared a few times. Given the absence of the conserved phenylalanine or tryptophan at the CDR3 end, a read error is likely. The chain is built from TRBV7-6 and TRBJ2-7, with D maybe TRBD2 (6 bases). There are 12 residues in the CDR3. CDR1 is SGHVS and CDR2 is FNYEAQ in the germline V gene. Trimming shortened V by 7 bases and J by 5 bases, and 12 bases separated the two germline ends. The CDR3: CASTSGLHEQYL. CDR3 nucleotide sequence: TGTGCCAGCACCTCGGGACTCCACGAGCAGTACCTC.

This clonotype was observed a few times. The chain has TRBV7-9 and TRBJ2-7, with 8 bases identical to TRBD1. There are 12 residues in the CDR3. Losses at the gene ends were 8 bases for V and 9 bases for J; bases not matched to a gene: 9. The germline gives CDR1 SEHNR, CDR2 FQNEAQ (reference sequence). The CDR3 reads CASRTGTHGQYF. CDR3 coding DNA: TGTGCCAGCCGGACAGGGACCCACGGGCAGTACTTC.

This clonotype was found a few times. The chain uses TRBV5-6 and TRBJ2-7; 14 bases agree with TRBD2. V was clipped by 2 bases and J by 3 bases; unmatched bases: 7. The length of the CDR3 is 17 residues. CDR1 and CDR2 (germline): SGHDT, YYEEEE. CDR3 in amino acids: CASSFLGLAGGYYEQYF. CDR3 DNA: TGTGCCAGCAGCTTCCTAGGACTAGCGGGAGGTTACTACGAGCAGTACTTC.

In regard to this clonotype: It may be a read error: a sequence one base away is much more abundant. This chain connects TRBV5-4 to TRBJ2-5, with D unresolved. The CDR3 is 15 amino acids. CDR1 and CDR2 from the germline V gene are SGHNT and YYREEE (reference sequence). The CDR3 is CANSLAKQTQETQYF. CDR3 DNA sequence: TGTGCCAACAGCTTAGCTAAACAGACCCAAGAGACCCAGTACTTC.

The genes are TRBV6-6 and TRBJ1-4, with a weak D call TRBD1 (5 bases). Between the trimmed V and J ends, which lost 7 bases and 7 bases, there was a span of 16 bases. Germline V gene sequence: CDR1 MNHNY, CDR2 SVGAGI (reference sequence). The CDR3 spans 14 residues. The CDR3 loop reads CASTSGAGPEKLFF. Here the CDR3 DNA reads TGTGCCAGCACTAGCGGGGCAGGGCCTGAAAAACTGTTTTTT.

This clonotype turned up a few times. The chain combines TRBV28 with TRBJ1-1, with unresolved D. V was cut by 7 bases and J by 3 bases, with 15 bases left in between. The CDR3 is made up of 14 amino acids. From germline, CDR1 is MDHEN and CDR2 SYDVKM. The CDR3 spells CASTRQVHHTEAFF. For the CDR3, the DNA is TGTGCCAGCACCCGTCAGGTGCACCACACTGAAGCTTTCTTT. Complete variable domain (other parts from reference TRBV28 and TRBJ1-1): DVKVTQSSRYLVKRTGEKVFLECVQDMDHENMFWYRQDPGLGLRLIYFSYDVKMKEKGDIPEGYSVSREKKERFSLILESASTNQTSMYLCASTRQVHHTEAFFGQGTRLTVV.

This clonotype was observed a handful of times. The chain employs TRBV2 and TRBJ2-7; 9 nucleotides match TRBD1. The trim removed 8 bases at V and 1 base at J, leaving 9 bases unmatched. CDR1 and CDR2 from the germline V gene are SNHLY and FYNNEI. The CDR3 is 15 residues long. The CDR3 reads CASCPSGQGSYEQYF. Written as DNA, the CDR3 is TGTGCCAGCTGTCCCTCGGGACAGGGTTCCTACGAGCAGTACTTC.